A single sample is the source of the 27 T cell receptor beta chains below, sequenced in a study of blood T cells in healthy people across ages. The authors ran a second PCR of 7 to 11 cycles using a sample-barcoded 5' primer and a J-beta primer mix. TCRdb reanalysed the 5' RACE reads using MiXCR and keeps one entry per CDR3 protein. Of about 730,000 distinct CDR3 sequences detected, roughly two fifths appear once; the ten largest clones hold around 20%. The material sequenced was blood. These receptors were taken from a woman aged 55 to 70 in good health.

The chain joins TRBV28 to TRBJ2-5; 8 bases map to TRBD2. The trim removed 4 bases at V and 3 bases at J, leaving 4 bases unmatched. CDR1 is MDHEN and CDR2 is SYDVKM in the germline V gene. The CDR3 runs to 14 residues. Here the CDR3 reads CASSSGSGEETQYF. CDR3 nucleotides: TGTGCCAGCAGTTCTGGTAGCGGGGAAGAGACCCAGTACTTC.

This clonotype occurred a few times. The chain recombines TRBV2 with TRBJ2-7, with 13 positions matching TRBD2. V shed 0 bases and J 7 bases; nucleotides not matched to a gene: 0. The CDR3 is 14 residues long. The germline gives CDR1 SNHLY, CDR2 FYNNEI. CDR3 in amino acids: CASSEAGLAGEQYF. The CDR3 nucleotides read TGTGCCAGCAGTGAAGCGGGACTAGCGGGAGAGCAGTACTTC.

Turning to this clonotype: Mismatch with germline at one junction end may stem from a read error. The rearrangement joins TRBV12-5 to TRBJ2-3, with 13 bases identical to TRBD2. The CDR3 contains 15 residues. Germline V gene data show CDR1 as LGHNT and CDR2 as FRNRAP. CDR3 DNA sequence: TGTACTAGTGGCTGGACTAGCGGGGGTGCAGATACGCAGTATTTT. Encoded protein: CTSGWTSGGADTQYF.

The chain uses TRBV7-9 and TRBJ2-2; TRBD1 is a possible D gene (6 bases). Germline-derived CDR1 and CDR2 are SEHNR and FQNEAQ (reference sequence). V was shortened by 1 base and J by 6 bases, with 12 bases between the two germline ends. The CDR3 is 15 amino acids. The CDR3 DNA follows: TGTGCCAGCAGCTTAGGAGGGGGTGACCCCGGGGAGCTGTTTTTT. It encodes CASSLGGGDPGELFF.

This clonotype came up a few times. The DNA for the CDR3 is TGTGCCAGCAGCCAAGATGGAGCGGGGGGGCTCAATGAGCAGTTCTTC. Translating it yields CASSQDGAGGLNEQFF. The V call is TRBV4-2, the J call TRBJ2-1; 10 nucleotides match TRBD2. After removal of 0 bases from V and 6 bases from J, the junction contained 5 bases not matched to a gene. The CDR3 is 16 amino acids. Germline V gene sequence: CDR1 LGHNA, CDR2 YNFKEQ.

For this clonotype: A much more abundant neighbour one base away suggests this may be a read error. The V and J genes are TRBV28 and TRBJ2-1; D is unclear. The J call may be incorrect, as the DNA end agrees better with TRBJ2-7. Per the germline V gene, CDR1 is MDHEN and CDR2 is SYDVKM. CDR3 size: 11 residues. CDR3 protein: CASRLFNEQYF. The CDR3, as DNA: TGTGCCAGCAGACTTTTCAATGAGCAGTACTTC.

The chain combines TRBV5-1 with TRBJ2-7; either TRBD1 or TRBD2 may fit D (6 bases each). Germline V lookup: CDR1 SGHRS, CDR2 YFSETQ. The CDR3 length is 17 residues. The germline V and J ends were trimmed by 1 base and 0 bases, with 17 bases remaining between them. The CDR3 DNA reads TGCGCCAGCAGCTTGTTGTGGGGGGCGATGAGCTCCTACGAGCAGTACTTC. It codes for CASSLLWGAMSSYEQYF.

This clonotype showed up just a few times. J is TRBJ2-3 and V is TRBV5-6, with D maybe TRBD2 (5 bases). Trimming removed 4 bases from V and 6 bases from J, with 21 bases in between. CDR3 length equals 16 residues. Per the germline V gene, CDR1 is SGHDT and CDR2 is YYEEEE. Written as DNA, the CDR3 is TGTGCCAGCAGCCCGGTAGGCGAGCGGCCTGAGGATACGCAGTATTTT. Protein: CASSPVGERPEDTQYF.

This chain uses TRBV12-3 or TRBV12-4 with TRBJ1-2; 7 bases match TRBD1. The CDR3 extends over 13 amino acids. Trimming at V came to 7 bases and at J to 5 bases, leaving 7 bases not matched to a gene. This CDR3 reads CASTPDRAYGYTF. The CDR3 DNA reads TGTGCCAGCACCCCTGACAGGGCATATGGCTACACCTTC.

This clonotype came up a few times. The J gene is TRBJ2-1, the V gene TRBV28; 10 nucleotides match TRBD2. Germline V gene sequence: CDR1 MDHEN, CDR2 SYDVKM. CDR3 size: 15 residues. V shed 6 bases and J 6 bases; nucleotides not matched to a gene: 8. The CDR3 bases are TGTGCCAGCAGCGGGCTTGGGACTAGCGTCAATGAGCAGTTCTTC. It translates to CASSGLGTSVNEQFF.

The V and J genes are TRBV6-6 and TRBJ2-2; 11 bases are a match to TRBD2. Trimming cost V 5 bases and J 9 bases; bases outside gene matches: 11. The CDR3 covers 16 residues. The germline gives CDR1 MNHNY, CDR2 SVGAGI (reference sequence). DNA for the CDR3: TGTGCCAGCAGTACCCAATTAGCGGGGGGGCCTTGGGAGCTGTTTTTT. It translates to CASSTQLAGGPWELFF.

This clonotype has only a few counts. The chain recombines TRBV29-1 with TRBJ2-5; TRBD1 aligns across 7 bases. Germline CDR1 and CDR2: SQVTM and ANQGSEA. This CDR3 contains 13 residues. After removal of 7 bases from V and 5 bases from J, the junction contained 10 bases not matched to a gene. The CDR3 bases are TGCAGCGCGCAGACAGGGTCGATGGAGACCCAGTACTTC. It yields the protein CSAQTGSMETQYF.

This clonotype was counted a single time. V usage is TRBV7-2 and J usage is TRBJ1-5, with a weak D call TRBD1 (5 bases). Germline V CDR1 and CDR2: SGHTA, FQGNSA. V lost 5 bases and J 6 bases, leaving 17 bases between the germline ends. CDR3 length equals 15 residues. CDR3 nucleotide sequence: TGTGCCAGCAGCCACGGAAGGGGAGCGGGTCAGCCCCAGCATTTT. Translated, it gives CASSHGRGAGQPQHF. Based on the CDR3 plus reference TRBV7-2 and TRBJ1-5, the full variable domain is GAGVSQSPSNKVTEKGKDVELRCDPISGHTALYWYRQSLGQGLEFLIYFQGNSAPDKSGLPSDRFSAERTGGSVSTLTIQRTQQEDSAVYLCASSHGRGAGQPQHFGDGTRLSIL.

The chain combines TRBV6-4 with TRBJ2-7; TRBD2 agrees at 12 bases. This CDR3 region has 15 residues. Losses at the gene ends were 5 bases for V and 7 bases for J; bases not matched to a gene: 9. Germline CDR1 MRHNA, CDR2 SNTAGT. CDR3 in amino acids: CASSLLAGGISEQYF. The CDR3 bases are TGTGCCAGCAGTCTGCTAGCGGGGGGGATTTCTGAGCAGTACTTC.

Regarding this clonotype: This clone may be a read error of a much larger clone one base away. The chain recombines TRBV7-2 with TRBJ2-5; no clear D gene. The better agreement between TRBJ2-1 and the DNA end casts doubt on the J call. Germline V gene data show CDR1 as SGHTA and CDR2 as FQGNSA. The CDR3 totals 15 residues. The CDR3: CASSLAVTAQETQFF. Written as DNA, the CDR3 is TGTGCCAGCAGCTTAGCGGTAACTGCCCAAGAGACCCAGTTCTTC.

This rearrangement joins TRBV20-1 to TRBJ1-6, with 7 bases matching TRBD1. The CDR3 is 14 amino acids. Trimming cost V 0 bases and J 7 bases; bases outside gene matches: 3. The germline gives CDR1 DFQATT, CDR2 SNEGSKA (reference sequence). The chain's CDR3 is CSARDDRVNSPLHF. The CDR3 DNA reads TGCAGTGCTAGAGACGACAGGGTGAATTCACCCCTCCACTTT.

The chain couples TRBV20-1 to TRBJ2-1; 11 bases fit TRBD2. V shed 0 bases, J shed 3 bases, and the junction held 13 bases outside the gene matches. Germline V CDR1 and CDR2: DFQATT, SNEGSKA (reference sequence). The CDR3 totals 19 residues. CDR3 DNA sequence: TGCAGTGCTAGAGAACGACCGGGACTAGCGGTAATATTCTACAATGAGCAGTTCTTC. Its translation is CSARERPGLAVIFYNEQFF.

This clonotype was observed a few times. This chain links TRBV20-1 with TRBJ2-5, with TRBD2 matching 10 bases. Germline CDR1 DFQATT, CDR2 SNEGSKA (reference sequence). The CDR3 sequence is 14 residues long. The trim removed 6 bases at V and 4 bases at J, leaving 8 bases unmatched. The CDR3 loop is CSAWGLANVETQYF. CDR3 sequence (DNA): TGCAGTGCCTGGGGACTAGCGAATGTAGAGACCCAGTACTTC.

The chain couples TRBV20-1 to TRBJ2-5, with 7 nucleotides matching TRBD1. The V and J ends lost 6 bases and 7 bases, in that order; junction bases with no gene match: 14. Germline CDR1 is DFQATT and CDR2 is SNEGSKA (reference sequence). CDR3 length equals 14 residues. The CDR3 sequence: CSAPVGGAGGTQYF. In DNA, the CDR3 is TGCAGTGCCCCGGTAGGGGGCGCAGGGGGGACCCAGTACTTC.

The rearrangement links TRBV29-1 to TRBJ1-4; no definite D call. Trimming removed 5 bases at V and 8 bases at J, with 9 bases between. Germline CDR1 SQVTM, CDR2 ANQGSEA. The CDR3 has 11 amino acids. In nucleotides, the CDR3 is TGCAGCGTTTGGGTCTACGAAAAACTGTTTTTT. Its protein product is CSVWVYEKLFF.

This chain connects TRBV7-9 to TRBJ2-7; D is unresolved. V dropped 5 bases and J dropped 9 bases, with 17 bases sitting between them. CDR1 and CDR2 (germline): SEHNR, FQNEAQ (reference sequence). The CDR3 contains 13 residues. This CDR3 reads CASSPDSFFGQYF. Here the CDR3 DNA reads TGTGCCAGCAGCCCAGATAGTTTCTTCGGGCAGTACTTC.

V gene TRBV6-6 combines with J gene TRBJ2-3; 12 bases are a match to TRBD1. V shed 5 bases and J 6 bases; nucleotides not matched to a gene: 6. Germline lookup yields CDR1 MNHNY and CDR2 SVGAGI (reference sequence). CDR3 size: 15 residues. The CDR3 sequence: CASSRGTGGRDTQYF. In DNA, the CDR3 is TGTGCCAGCAGTCGTGGGACAGGGGGCAGGGATACGCAGTATTTT.

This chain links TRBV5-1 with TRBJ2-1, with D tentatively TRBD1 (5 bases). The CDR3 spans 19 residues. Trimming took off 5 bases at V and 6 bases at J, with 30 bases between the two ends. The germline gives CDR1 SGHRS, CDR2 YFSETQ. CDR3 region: CASSSGSPTPPGPSNEQFF. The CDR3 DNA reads TGCGCCAGCAGTTCAGGGTCCCCAACCCCACCGGGTCCCTCCAATGAGCAGTTCTTC.

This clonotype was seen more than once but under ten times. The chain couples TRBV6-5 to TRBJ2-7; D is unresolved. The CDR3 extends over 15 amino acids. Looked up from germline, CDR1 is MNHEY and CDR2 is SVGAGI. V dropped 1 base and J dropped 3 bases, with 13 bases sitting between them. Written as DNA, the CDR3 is TGTGCCAGCAGTTACTGGGCAGCAAGAGACTACGAGCAGTACTTC. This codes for CASSYWAARDYEQYF.

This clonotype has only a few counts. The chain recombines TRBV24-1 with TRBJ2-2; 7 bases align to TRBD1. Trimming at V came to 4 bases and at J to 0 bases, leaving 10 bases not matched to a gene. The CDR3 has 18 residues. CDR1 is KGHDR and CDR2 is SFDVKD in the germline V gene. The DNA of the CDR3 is TGTGCCACCAGTGAAAACGATGACAGGGTTCCGAACACCGGGGAGCTGTTTTTT. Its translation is CATSENDDRVPNTGELFF.

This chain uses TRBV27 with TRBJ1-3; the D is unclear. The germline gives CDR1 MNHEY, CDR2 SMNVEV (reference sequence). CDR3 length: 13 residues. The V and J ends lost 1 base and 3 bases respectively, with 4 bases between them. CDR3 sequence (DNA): TGTGCCAGCAGTTTATTGAGTGGAAACACCATATATTTT. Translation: CASSLLSGNTIYF.

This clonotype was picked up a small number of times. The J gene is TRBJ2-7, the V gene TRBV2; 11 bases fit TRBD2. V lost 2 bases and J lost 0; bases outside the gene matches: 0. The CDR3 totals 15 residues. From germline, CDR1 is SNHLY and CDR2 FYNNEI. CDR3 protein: CASSETSGGSYEQYF. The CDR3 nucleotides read TGTGCCAGCAGTGAAACTAGCGGGGGCTCCTACGAGCAGTACTTC.